The 5 T cell receptor beta chains below all came from one sample that was sequenced in a study of T cells expressing NK-cell markers. With the 5' RACE reads reprocessed, TCRdb shows one record per CDR3 protein and no DNA. The repertoire table contains approximately 440,000 distinct CDR3 sequences. Sequencing used blood T cells: a sorted CD56 or NKG2C T cell subset, CD4+ or CD8+ T cells, or bulk PBMC T cells (not recorded which). Receptors were obtained from a woman between 45 and 65 years old in good health.

This rearrangement joins TRBV4-1 to TRBJ2-2. This CDR3 has 17 amino acids. The germline gives CDR1 MGHRA, CDR2 YSYEKL. CDR3 sequence reads: CASSQTFGSPNTGELFF.

This chain joins TRBV29-1 and TRBJ1-1. The CDR3 runs to 12 residues. CDR1 is SQVTM and CDR2 is ANQGSEA in the germline V gene. This CDR3 is CSVGDSYTEAFF.

This rearrangement joins TRBV11-2 to TRBJ2-3; TCRdb's D call, TRBD2, is unchecked because there is no DNA. This CDR3 contains 15 residues. Per germline, CDR1 SGHAT and CDR2 FQNNGV. The CDR3 loop reads CASSPREVLTDTQYF.

CDR3 in amino acids: CASSPRPGTSEGYTF. The chain links TRBV3-1 to TRBJ1-2; the D call of TRBD1 rests on TCRdb alone, since no DNA is present to check it. Germline CDR1 and CDR2: LGHDT and YNNKEL (reference sequence). This CDR3 is built from 15 residues.

The CDR3 protein is CASIPGATGSWEQFF. This chain uses TRBV10-2 with TRBJ2-1; there is no DNA to check the TCRdb D call of TRBD1. CDR3 size: 15 residues. Germline V CDR1 and CDR2: WSHSY, SAAADI.